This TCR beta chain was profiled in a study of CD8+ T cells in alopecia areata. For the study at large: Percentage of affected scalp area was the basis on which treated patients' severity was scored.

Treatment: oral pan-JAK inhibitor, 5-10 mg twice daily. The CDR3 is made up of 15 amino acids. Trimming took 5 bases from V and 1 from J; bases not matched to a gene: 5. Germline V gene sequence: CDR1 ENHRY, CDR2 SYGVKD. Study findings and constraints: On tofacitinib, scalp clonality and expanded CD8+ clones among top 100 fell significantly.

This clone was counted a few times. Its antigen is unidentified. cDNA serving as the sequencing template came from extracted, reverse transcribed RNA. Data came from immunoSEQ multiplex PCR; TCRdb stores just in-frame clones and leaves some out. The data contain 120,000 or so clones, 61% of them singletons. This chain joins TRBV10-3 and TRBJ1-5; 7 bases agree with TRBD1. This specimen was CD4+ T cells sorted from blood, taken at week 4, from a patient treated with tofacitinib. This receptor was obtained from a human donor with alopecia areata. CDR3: CAISSGQVSNQPQHF. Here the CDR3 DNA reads TGTGCCATCAGTAGCGGACAGGTGAGCAATCAGCCCCAGCATTTT.